Listed here is a single T cell receptor (beta chain). What it recognizes is unknown. Brentuximab vedotin exposure varied, and every patient relapsed after autologous stem cell transplantation. CD8+ T cells were isolated from thawed PBMCs by magnetic negative selection. This sample was included in a study of PD-1 blockade in classical Hodgkin lymphoma. The method was immunoSEQ multiplex PCR; TCRdb's version includes in-frame clones alone and lacks a portion of them. The sample yields more than 25,000 clones, roughly 88% seen once. Findings and caveats of the study: Newly diagnosed patients reportedly had lower baseline TCR diversity than healthy donors. Lower baseline TCR diversity marked trial partial responders and progressors.

The sequences come from CD8+ T cells from blood, collected at baseline. The sequence was obtained from a human donor with classical Hodgkin lymphoma.

The CDR3 sequence is CASSPPGGPEAFF. CDR3 in DNA: TGTGCCAGCAGCCCCCCCGGGGGGCCTGAAGCTTTCTTT. The chain is built from TRBV7-2 and TRBJ1-1, with a weak D call TRBD1 (6 bases). This CDR3 has 13 residues. Germline V gives CDR1 SGHTA, CDR2 FQGNSA. Trimming left V 5 bases short and J 6 bases short, with 13 bases between.